Detailed here is one TCR beta chain. No antigen is known for it. Germline V lookup: CDR1 MGHRA, CDR2 YSYEKL. V gave up 0 bases and J gave up 2 bases, with 11 bases separating them. CDR3 length equals 16 residues. This sample is part of a study of cytomegalovirus exposure and HLA in healthy donors. Study-wide results and limits: Later work found most CMV-associated TCR beta chains apparently HLA-restricted. Excluded were some V segments that proved indistinguishable, including TRBV6-2 and TRBV6-3.

It was with 60 Vbeta and 13 Jbeta primers that the PCR ran. The assay was immunoSEQ multiplex PCR, and TCRdb's table has in-frame clones only and misses some. The sample contains around 30,000 clones, approximately 90% of which appear only once. The chain links TRBV4-1 to TRBJ1-3; D is uncertain. The sample taken for sequencing was PBMCs. This receptor was identified in a boy between 10 and 17 years old in good health and CMV-seronegative. The CDR3 coding sequence is TGCGCCAGCAGCCAAGATAAGTCGGTAACTGGAAACACCATATATTTT. It translates to CASSQDKSVTGNTIYF.